This entry describes one T cell receptor beta chain. Its target is unknown. The V end lost 1 base, the J end lost 7 bases, and 4 bases lay between the germline ends. The CDR3 extends over 11 amino acids. Germline CDR1 and CDR2: GTSNPN and SVGIG (reference sequence). PBMCs were obtained from roughly 9 ml of fresh peripheral blood. Using RNA transcripts, the TCR beta CDR3 regions were amplified. The workflow started with a first-round RT-PCR run with HTBI primers and then moved on to a second-round multiplex PCR. TCRdb ran MiXCR on the multiplex PCR reads and lists one entry per CDR3 protein. This sample has over 500,000 distinct CDR3 sequences, with about 20% found just once. This sample stems from a study of Graves' ophthalmopathy and Graves' hyperthyroidism. Study-level points and caveats: Most thyroid clonotypes with frequency above 0.001 were detected in blood too.

V usage is TRBV30 and J usage is TRBJ2-2; D is ambiguous. Sequences were obtained from peripheral blood. This TCR was sampled from a young woman with stable Graves' hyperthyroidism. Some clones in this sample may be carry-over from other donors' samples. The CDR3 nucleotides are TGTGCCTGGAGTGCCCTCGGGGAGCTGTTTTTT. It encodes CAWSALGELFF.